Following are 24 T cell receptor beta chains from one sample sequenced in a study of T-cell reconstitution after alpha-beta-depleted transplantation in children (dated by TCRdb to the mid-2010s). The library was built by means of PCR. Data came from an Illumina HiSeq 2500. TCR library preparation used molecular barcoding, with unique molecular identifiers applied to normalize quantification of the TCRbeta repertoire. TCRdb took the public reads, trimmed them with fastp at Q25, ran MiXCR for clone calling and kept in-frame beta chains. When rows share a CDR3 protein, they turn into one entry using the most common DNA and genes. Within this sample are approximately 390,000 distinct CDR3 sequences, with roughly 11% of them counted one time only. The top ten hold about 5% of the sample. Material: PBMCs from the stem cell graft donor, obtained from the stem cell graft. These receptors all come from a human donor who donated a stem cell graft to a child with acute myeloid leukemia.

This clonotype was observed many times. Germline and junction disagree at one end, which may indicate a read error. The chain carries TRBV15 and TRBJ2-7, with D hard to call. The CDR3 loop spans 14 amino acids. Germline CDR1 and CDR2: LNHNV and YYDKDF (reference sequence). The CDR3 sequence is CASSRAGPSYEQYF. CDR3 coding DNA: TGTGCCTCCAGCAGAGCTGGACCATCCTACGAGCAGTACTTC.

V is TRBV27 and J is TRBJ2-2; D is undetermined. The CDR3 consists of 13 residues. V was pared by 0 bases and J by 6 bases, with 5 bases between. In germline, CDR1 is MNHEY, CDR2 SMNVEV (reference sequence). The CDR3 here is CASSLSGPGELFF. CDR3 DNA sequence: TGTGCCAGCAGTTTATCGGGTCCCGGGGAGCTGTTTTTT.

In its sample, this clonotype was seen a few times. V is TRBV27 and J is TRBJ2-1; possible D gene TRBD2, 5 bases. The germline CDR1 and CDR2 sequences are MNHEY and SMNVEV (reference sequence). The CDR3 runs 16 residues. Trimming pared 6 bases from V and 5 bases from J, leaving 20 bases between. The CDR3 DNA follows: TGTGCCAGCAGGAAAGAGGGCGCAGGCGGAAACAATGAGCAGTTCTTC. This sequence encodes CASRKEGAGGNNEQFF.

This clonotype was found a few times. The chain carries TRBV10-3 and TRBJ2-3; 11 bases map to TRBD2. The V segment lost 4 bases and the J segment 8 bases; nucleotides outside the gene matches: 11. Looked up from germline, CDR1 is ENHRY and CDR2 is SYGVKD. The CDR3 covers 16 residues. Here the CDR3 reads CAISGGTSGSLLTQYF. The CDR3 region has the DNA TGTGCCATCAGTGGGGGGACTAGCGGTTCTTTACTTACGCAGTATTTT.

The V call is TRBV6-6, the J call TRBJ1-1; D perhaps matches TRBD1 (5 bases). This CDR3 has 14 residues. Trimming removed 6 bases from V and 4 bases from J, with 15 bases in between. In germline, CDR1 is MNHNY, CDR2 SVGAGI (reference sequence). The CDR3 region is CASRNNGGPTEAFF. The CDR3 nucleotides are TGTGCCAGCAGAAACAACGGGGGACCCACTGAAGCTTTCTTT.

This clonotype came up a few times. CDR3 nucleotides: TGTGCCAGCACACAGGGGCGTGCTAATGAAAAACTGTTTTTT. Protein product: CASTQGRANEKLFF. The chain couples TRBV12-3 or TRBV12-4 to TRBJ1-4; TRBD1 matches at 7 bases. V was clipped by 7 bases and J by 3 bases; unmatched bases: 5. There are 14 residues in the CDR3.

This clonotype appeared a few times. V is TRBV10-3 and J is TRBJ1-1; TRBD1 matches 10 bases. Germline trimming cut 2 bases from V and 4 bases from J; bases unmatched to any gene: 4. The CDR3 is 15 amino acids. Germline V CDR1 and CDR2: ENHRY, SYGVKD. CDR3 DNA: TGTGCCATCAGTGAGGGGGACAGGGGAGGCACTGAAGCTTTCTTT. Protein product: CAISEGDRGGTEAFF.

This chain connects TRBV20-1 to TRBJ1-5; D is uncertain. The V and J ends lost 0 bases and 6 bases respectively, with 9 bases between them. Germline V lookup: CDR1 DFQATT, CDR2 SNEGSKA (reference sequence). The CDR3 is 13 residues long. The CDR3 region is CSAREGAVQPQHF. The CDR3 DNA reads TGCAGTGCTAGAGAGGGAGCAGTTCAGCCCCAGCATTTT.

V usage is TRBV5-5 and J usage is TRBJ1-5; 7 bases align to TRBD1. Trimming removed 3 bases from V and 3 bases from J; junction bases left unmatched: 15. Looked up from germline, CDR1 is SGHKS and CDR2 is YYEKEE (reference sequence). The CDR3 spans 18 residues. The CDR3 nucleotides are TGTGCCAGCAGCTCCACCGGGACAGCCCGCATAAACAATCAGCCCCAGCATTTT. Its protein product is CASSSTGTARINNQPQHF.

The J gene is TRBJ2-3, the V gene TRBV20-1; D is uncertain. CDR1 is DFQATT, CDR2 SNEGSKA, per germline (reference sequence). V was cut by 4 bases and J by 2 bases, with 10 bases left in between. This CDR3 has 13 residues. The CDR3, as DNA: TGCAGTGCTAAGGTCGACAACACAGATACGCAGTATTTT. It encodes CSAKVDNTDTQYF.

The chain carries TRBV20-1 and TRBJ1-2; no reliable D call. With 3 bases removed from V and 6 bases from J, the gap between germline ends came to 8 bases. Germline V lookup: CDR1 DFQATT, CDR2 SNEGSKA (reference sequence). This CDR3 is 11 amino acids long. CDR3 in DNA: TGCAGTGCTAGTCCCGGGGATGGCTACACCTTC. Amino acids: CSASPGDGYTF.

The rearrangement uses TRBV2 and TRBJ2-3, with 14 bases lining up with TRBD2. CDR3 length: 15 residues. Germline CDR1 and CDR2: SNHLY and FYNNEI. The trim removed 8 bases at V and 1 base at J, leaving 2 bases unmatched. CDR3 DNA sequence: TGTGCCAGCGCGGGACTAGCGGGAGGCACAGATACGCAGTATTTT. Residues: CASAGLAGGTDTQYF.

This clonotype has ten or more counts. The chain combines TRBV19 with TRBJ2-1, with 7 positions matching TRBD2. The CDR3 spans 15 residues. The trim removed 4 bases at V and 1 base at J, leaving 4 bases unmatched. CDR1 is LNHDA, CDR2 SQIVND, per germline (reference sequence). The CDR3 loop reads CASSTRSGSYNEQFF. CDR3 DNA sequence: TGTGCCAGTAGTACCCGTAGCGGGTCCTACAATGAGCAGTTCTTC.

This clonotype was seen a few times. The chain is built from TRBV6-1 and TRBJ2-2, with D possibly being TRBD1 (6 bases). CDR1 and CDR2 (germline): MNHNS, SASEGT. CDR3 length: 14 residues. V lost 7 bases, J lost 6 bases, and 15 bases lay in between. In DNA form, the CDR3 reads TGTGCCAGCAAGGGGCCAGGGGATGCCGGGGAGCTGTTTTTT. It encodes CASKGPGDAGELFF.

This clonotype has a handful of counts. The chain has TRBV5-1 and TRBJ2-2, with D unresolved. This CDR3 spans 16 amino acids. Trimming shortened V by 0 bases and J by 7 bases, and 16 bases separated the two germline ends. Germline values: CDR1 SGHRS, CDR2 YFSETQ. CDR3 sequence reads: CASSLAALGIGGELFF. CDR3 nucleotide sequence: TGCGCCAGCAGCTTGGCCGCGCTGGGTATAGGCGGGGAGCTGTTTTTT.

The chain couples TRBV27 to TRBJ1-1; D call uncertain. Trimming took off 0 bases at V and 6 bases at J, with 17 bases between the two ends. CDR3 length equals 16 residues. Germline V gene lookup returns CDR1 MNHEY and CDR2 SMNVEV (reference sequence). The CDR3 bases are TGTGCCAGCAGTTTATCCCCCGGCTCCGCGACATCTGAAGCTTTCTTT. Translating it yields CASSLSPGSATSEAFF.

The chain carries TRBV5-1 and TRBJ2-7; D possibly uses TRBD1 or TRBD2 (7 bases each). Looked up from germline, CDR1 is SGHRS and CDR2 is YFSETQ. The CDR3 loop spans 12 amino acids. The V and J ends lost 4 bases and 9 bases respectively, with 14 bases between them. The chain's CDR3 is CASSLPGGGQYV. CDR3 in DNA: TGCGCCAGCAGCCTACCAGGGGGGGGGCAGTACGTC.

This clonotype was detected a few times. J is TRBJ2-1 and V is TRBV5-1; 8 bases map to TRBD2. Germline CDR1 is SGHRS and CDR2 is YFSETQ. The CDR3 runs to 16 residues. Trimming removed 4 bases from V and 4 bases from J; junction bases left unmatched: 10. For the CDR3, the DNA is TGCGCCAGCAGCGCCCGGGGGGGCAGCCAGTACAATGAGCAGTTCTTC. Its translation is CASSARGGSQYNEQFF.

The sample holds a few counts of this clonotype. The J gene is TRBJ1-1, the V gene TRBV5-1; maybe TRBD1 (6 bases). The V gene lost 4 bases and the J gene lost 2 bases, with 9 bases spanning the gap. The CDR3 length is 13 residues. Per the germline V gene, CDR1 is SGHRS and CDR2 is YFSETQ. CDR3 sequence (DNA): TGCGCCAGCAGCCCCGGGACAAACACTGAAGCTTTCTTT. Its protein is CASSPGTNTEAFF.

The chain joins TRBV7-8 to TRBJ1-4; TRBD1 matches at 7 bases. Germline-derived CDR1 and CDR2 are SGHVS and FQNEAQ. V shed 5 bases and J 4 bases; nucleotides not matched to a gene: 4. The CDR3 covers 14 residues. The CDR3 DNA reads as TGTGCCAGCAGCCCGGCAGGGGGTAATGAAAAACTGTTTTTT. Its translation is CASSPAGGNEKLFF.

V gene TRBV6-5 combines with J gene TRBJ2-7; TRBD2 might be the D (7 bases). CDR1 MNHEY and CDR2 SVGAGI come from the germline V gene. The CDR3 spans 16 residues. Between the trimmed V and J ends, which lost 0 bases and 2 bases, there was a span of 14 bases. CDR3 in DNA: TGTGCCAGCAGTTACTCGATAGGGGGGGCAACCTACGAGCAGTACTTC. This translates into CASSYSIGGATYEQYF.

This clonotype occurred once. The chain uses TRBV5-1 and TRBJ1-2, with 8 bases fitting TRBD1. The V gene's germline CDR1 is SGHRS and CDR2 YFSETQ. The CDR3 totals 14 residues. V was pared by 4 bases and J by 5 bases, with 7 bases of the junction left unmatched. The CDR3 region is CASSLGTGLYGYTF. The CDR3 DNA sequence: TGCGCCAGCAGCCTGGGGACAGGCTTGTATGGCTACACCTTC.

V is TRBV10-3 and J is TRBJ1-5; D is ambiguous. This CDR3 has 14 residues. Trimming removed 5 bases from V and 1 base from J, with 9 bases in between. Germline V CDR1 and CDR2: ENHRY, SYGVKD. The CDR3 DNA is TGTGCCATCAGTCGTATTGGGAGCAATCAGCCCCAGCATTTT. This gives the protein CAISRIGSNQPQHF.

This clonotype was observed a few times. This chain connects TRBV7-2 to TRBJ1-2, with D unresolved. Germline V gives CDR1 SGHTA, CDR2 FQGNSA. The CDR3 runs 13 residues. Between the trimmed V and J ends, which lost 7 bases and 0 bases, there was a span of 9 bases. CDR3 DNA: TGTGCCAGCACCCGCGGCCCTAACTATGGCTACACCTTC. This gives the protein CASTRGPNYGYTF.